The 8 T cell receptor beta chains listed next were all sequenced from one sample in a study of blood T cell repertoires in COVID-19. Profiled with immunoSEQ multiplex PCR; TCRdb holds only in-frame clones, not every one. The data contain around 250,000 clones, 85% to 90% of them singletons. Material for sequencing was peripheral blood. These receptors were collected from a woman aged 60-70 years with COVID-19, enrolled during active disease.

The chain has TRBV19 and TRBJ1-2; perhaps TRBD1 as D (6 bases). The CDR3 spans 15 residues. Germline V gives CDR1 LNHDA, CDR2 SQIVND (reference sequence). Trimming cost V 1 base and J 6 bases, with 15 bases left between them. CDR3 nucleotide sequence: TGTGCCAGTAGTATAGGCCTCACAGGGTACCATGGCTACACCTTC. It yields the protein CASSIGLTGYHGYTF.

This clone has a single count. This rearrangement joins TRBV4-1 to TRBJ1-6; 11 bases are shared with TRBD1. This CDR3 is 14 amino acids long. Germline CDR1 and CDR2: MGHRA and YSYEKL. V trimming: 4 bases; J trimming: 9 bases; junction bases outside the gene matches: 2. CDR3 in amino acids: CASSPDRGLSPLHF. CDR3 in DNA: TGCGCCAGCAGCCCGGACAGGGGGCTTTCACCCCTCCACTTT.

The CDR3 bases are TGTGCCAGCAGTGACTCGACAGGGGGGGACTATGGCTACACCTTC. Translated, it gives CASSDSTGGDYGYTF. The chain combines TRBV6-4 with TRBJ1-2; 9 bases match TRBD1. The junction had 2 bases not matched to a gene; V was cut back by 0 bases and J by 3 bases. The CDR3 loop spans 15 amino acids. The germline CDR1 and CDR2 sequences are MRHNA and SNTAGT.

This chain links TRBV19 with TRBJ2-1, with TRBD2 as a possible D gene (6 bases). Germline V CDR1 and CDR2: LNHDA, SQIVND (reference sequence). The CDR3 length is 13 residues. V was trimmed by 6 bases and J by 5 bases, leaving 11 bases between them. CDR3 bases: TGTGCCAGTAGGACACTAGCCGACAATGAGCAGTTCTTC. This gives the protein CASRTLADNEQFF. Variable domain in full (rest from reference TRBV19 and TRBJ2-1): DGGITQSPKYLFRKEGQNVTLSCEQNLNHDAMYWYRQDPGQGLRLIYYSQIVNDFQKGDIAEGYSVSREKKESFPLTVTSAQKNPTAFYLCASRTLADNEQFFGPGTRLTVL.

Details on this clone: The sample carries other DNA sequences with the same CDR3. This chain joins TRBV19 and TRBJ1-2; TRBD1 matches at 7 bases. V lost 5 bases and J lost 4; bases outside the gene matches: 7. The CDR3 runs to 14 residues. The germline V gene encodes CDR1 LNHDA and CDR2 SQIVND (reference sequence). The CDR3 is CASSPQGRGYGYTF. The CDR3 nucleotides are TGTGCCAGTAGTCCACAGGGGCGCGGCTATGGCTACACCTTC.

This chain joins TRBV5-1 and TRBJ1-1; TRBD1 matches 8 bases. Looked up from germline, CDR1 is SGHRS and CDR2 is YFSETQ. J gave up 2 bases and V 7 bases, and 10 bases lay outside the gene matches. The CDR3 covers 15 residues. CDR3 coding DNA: TGCGCCAGCCATCAAATCCAGGGGGCAAACACTGAAGCTTTCTTT. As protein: CASHQIQGANTEAFF.

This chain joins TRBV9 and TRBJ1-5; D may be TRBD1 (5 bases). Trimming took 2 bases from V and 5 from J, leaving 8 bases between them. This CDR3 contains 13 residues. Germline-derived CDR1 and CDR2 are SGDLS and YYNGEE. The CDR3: CASSVDIHQPQHF. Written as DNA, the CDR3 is TGTGCCAGCAGCGTGGACATTCATCAGCCCCAGCATTTT. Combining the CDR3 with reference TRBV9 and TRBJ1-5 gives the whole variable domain DSGVTQTPKHLITATGQRVTLRCSPRSGDLSVYWYQQSLDQGLQFLIQYYNGEERAKGNILERFSAQQFPDLHSELNLSSLELGDSALYFCASSVDIHQPQHFGDGTRLSIL.

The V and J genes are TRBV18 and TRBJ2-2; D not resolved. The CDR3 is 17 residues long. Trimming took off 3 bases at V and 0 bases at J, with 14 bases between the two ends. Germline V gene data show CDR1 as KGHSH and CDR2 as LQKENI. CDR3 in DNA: TGTGCCAGCTCACCTCAACCACTTGGTGCGAACACCGGGGAGCTGTTTTTT. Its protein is CASSPQPLGANTGELFF. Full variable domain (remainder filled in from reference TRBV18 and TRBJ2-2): NAGVMQNPRHLVRRRGQEARLRCSPMKGHSHVYWYRQLPEEGLKFMVYLQKENIIDESGMPKERFSAEFPKEGPSILRIQQVVRGDSAAYFCASSPQPLGANTGELFFGEGSRLTVL.